This TCR beta chain was identified in a study of post-analysis software for immune sequencing data. Overall study: Patients with relapsing-remitting, secondary progressive and progressive-relapsing multiple sclerosis courses were all represented.

This clonotype is a singleton in its sample. Its specificity is unknown. TCR beta cDNA libraries had unique molecular identifiers. A single record per CDR3 protein comes from TCRdb applying MiXCR to the PCR reads. The top ten hold about 8% of the sample, which has roughly 400,000 distinct CDR3 sequences, 39% seen once. Study-wide points: Relative to controls, patients had 5 or 6 TRBV segments at higher frequency, with TRBV5-6, TRBV5-1 and TRBV20-1 among these.

This CDR3 comprises 14 residues. Germline V CDR1 and CDR2: SQVTM, ANQGSEA. V dropped 1 base and J dropped 3 bases, with 12 bases sitting between them. This TCR was sampled from a girl aged 2-9 years with multiple sclerosis. The sample was blood. The chain couples TRBV29-1 to TRBJ1-1; no definite D call. The CDR3 reads CSVEGTVGHTEAFF. Here the CDR3 DNA reads TGCAGCGTTGAAGGGACGGTGGGTCACACTGAAGCTTTCTTT.